Below are 14 T cell receptor beta chains sequenced from a single sample in a study of CD8 T cells in ankylosing spondylitis. A single record per CDR3 protein comes from TCRdb applying MiXCR to the 5' RACE reads. The sample shows about 240,000 distinct CDR3 sequences, approximately 8% of them seen only once. Sequenced sample: blood, either unsorted or a sorted T cell fraction (not recorded which). The origin of the receptors is a female donor with ankylosing spondylitis or in good health (not recorded which).

This clonotype appeared many times. The rearrangement links TRBV9 to TRBJ2-1; 7 positions match TRBD2. This CDR3 comprises 14 residues. Germline lookup yields CDR1 SGDLS and CDR2 YYNGEE. The V gene end was trimmed by 4 bases and the J gene end by 6 bases; junction bases not matched to a gene: 7. The CDR3 loop reads CASSQLANPNEQFF. In nucleotides, the CDR3 is TGTGCCAGCAGCCAACTAGCGAACCCCAATGAGCAGTTCTTC.

There are many counts of this clonotype. This chain connects TRBV5-6 to TRBJ1-1; D remains unclear. The length of the CDR3 is 12 residues. Germline V gives CDR1 SGHDT, CDR2 YYEEEE. V lost 2 bases and J 7 bases, leaving 9 bases between the germline ends. CDR3 amino acids: CASSFRQIEAFF. The CDR3 DNA is TGTGCCAGCAGCTTTCGGCAGATTGAAGCTTTCTTT. Full variable domain (remainder filled in from reference TRBV5-6 and TRBJ1-1): DAGVTQSPTHLIKTRGQQVTLRCSPKSGHDTVSWYQQALGQGPQFIFQYYEEEERQRGNFPDRFSGHQFPNYSSELNVNALLLGDSALYLCASSFRQIEAFFGQGTRLTVV.

This clonotype was recorded many times. This chain uses TRBV20-1 with TRBJ2-1, with no clear D. This CDR3 is built from 14 residues. V dropped 3 bases and J dropped 4 bases, with 13 bases sitting between them. CDR1 and CDR2 (germline): DFQATT, SNEGSKA (reference sequence). The CDR3 reads CSASPHLRYNEQFF. Here the CDR3 DNA reads TGCAGTGCTAGTCCCCACCTGCGATACAATGAGCAGTTCTTC.

This rearrangement joins TRBV6-1 to TRBJ2-6; no reliable D call. Germline CDR1 is MNHNS and CDR2 is SASEGT. Trimming removed 6 bases from V and 1 base from J, with 10 bases in between. The CDR3 sequence is 15 residues long. CDR3 sequence reads: CASSPALSGANVLTF. CDR3 bases: TGTGCCAGCAGCCCCGCTCTATCTGGGGCCAACGTCCTGACTTTC.

At least ten counts were recorded for this clonotype. The chain carries TRBV11-2 and TRBJ1-4; maybe TRBD1 (5 bases). Per the germline V gene, CDR1 is SGHAT and CDR2 is FQNNGV. Trimming stripped 5 bases from V and 5 bases from J, with 9 bases between. The CDR3 covers 13 residues. The CDR3 bases are TGTGCCAGCAGCACGGGACTGAATGAAAAACTGTTTTTT. The encoded protein is CASSTGLNEKLFF.

A remark on this clonotype: A clone one base away is much larger, so this may be a read error. This sequence joins TRBV20-1 and TRBJ2-4; D gene unclear. The CDR3 totals 11 residues. Trimming removed 2 bases at V and 6 bases at J, with 5 bases between. Germline CDR1 is DFQATT and CDR2 is SNEGSKA (reference sequence). The CDR3: CSARWANIQYF. The CDR3 nucleotides are TGCAGTGCTAGATGGGCAAACATTCAGTACTTC.

This clonotype was detected ten times or more. This rearrangement joins TRBV29-1 to TRBJ1-3; D ambiguous. V was clipped by 7 bases and J by 0 bases, with 10 bases between them. Germline lookup yields CDR1 SQVTM and CDR2 ANQGSEA. The CDR3 has 13 amino acids. The CDR3 sequence is CSARENSGNTIYF. For the CDR3, the DNA is TGCAGCGCTCGAGAAAACTCTGGAAACACCATATATTTT. Drawing the rest from reference TRBV29-1 and TRBJ1-3, the complete variable domain is SAVISQKPSRDICQRGTSLTIQCQVDSQVTMMFWYRQQPGQSLTLIATANQGSEATYESGFVIDKFPISRPNLTFSTLTVSNMSPEDSSIYLCSARENSGNTIYFGEGSWLTVV.

Many counts were recorded for this clonotype. This chain connects TRBV3-1 to TRBJ2-7; D is ambiguous. The V gene lost 1 base and the J gene lost 2 bases, with 0 bases spanning the gap. Per the germline V gene, CDR1 is LGHDT and CDR2 is YNNKEL (reference sequence). The length of the CDR3 is 11 residues. The CDR3 here is CASSQAYEQYF. The CDR3 DNA sequence: TGTGCCAGCAGCCAAGCCTACGAGCAGTACTTC.

This clonotype occurred many times. The chain recombines TRBV9 with TRBJ1-1, with D possibly TRBD1 on 5 matching bases. This CDR3 is 15 amino acids long. From germline, CDR1 is SGDLS and CDR2 YYNGEE. Trimming cost V 4 bases and J 5 bases, with 18 bases left between them. This CDR3 is CASSFTGGVGTEAFF. For the CDR3, the DNA is TGTGCCAGCAGCTTTACGGGGGGGGTCGGGACTGAAGCTTTCTTT.

The chain couples TRBV7-9 to TRBJ2-1, with 14 bases lining up with TRBD2. The CDR3 loop spans 17 amino acids. The germline CDR1 and CDR2 sequences are SEHNR and FQNEAQ (reference sequence). V shed 4 bases and J 6 bases; nucleotides not matched to a gene: 8. CDR3 nucleotides: TGTGCCAGCAGCTCGGGACTAGCGGGGGCCCTACGCAATGAGCAGTTCTTC. Amino acids: CASSSGLAGALRNEQFF.

This clonotype was seen many times. V gene TRBV5-6 combines with J gene TRBJ2-1; 7 bases agree with TRBD2. Trimming removed 6 bases from V and 5 bases from J; junction bases left unmatched: 11. CDR1 and CDR2 (germline): SGHDT, YYEEEE. The CDR3 covers 15 residues. Written as DNA, the CDR3 is TGTGCCAGCACCGTCCATGGGGGAGGGGACAATGAGCAGTTCTTC. Protein: CASTVHGGGDNEQFF.

This clonotype has a count of ten or more. The rearrangement links TRBV6-6 to TRBJ1-1; maybe TRBD1 (5 bases). Trimming took off 8 bases at V and 11 bases at J, with 15 bases between the two ends. CDR3 length equals 11 residues. The germline V gene has CDR1 MNHNY and CDR2 SVGAGI (reference sequence). CDR3 residues: CASLLGVGAFF. The CDR3 DNA follows: TGTGCCAGCCTCTTGGGGGTAGGGGCTTTCTTT.

In this sample, this clonotype turned up many times. The rearrangement uses TRBV4-3 and TRBJ1-2; D gene ambiguous. Trimming removed 0 bases at V and 3 bases at J, with 11 bases between. The germline V gene has CDR1 LGHNA and CDR2 YSLEER. The CDR3 has 15 residues. CDR3 DNA sequence: TGCGCCAGCAGCCAAGACCGGAAGGAAGACTATGGCTACACCTTC. Its translation is CASSQDRKEDYGYTF.

This clonotype was recorded at least ten times. The junction departs from the called germline gene at one end, perhaps through a read error. The chain uses TRBV28 and TRBJ1-2; D gene uncertain. CDR1 and CDR2 (germline): MDHEN, SYDVKM. The CDR3 is 13 amino acids. For the CDR3, the DNA is TGCGCCAGCAGCTTGGGCCAGCCCTATGGCTACACCTTC. Translating gives CASSLGQPYGYTF.